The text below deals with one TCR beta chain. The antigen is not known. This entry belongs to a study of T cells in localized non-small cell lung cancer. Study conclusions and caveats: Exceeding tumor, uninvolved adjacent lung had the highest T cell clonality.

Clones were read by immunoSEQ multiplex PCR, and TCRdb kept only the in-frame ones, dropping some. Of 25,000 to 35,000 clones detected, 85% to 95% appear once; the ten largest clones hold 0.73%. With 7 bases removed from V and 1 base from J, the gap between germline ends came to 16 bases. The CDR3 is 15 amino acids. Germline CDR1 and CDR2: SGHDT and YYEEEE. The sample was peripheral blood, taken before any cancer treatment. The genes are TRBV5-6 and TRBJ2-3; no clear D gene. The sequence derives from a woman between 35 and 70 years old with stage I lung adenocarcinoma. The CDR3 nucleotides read TGTGCCAGCGCCCGAGCCGAGTGGGGCACAGATACGCAGTATTTT. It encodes CASARAEWGTDTQYF.